Listed below are T cell receptor beta chains from one sample, sequenced in a study of OX40 agonist ivuxolimab in advanced cancers. The method was immunoSEQ multiplex PCR; TCRdb's version includes in-frame clones alone and lacks a portion of them. The sample has approximately 60,000 clones; approximately 80% are singletons. The sequenced sample was CD4+ or CD8+ T cells sorted from blood, obtained in a trial of the OX40 agonist ivuxolimab. These receptors were obtained from an adult with an advanced solid tumor such as melanoma, head and neck, liver or kidney cancer. Both conserved end residues are part of each CDR3. D genes are given only for firm matches. Clone size is not always given. Where it is, it says once, few, many or a class for expanded clones.

cdr3_nt: TGTGCCAGCAGTTACTACTCCAAGAACACTGAAGCTTTCTTT; cdr3_aa: CASSYYSKNTEAFF; j_call: TRBJ1-1; clone_size: -; v_call: TRBV6-6; d_call: -
cdr3_nt: TGTGCCAGCAGCTTGCAGGGGGCGAGGACCGGGGAGCTGTTTTTT; cdr3_aa: CASSLQGARTGELFF; j_call: TRBJ2-2; clone_size: -; v_call: TRBV11-1; d_call: TRBD1
cdr3_nt: TGTGCCAGCAGCTCGACAGGGACAGGAAACACCATATATTTT; cdr3_aa: CASSSTGTGNTIYF; j_call: TRBJ1-3; clone_size: -; v_call: TRBV9; d_call: TRBD1
cdr3_nt: TGTGCCAGCAGCCGACAGGGGTTCGAGCAGTACTTC; cdr3_aa: CASSRQGFEQYF; j_call: TRBJ2-7; clone_size: -; v_call: TRBV7-2; d_call: TRBD1
cdr3_nt: TGTGCCAGCAGCTTTTATTGGGGGTGGAATGAGCAGTTCTTC; cdr3_aa: CASSFYWGWNEQFF; j_call: TRBJ2-1; clone_size: -; v_call: TRBV5-8; d_call: -
cdr3_nt: TGTGCCAGCAGTCAGCAGGGTACTAACTATGGCTACACCTTC; cdr3_aa: CASSQQGTNYGYTF; j_call: TRBJ1-2; clone_size: once; v_call: TRBV2; d_call: -
cdr3_nt: TGTGCCAGCAGTTGGGGACAGGGGGCACAGCCCCAGCATTTT; cdr3_aa: CASSWGQGAQPQHF; j_call: TRBJ1-5; clone_size: -; v_call: TRBV27; d_call: TRBD1
cdr3_nt: TGTGCCAGCAGACCTCTGCTTGGAGGAAACACCATATATTTT; cdr3_aa: CASRPLLGGNTIYF; j_call: TRBJ1-3; clone_size: -; v_call: TRBV2; d_call: -
cdr3_nt: TGTGCCAGCAGCTTATCAGAAACCGGGGAGCTGTTTTTT; cdr3_aa: CASSLSETGELFF; j_call: TRBJ2-2; clone_size: -; v_call: TRBV7-9; d_call: -
cdr3_nt: TGTGCCAGCTCACAGGTCCAAAACACTGAAGCTTTCTTT; cdr3_aa: CASSQVQNTEAFF; j_call: TRBJ1-1; clone_size: -; v_call: TRBV18; d_call: -
cdr3_nt: TGCACCAGCAGCCAAGGGACAGACGTCCTGACTTTC; cdr3_aa: CTSSQGTDVLTF; j_call: TRBJ2-6; clone_size: -; v_call: TRBV1; d_call: -
cdr3_nt: TGTGCCAGCAGCTTAGTGGCCGGGACTCTGACCGGCTACGAGCAGTACTTC; cdr3_aa: CASSLVAGTLTGYEQYF; j_call: TRBJ2-7; clone_size: medium-sized; v_call: TRBV7-2; d_call: -
cdr3_nt: TGTGCCTGGAGTGCCTCAGGGAAATATGGCTACACCTTC; cdr3_aa: CAWSASGKYGYTF; j_call: TRBJ1-2; clone_size: few; v_call: TRBV30; d_call: -
cdr3_nt: TGTGCCAGCAGCCAAGAAAGCTCGGCTGGCGATACGCAGTATTTT; cdr3_aa: CASSQESSAGDTQYF; j_call: TRBJ2-3; clone_size: -; v_call: TRBV4-2; d_call: -
cdr3_nt: TGCGCCAGCAGCCTAGGGACTAGCGGGAGATCGGCCGGGGAGCTGTTTTTT; cdr3_aa: CASSLGTSGRSAGELFF; j_call: TRBJ2-2; clone_size: once; v_call: TRBV5-1; d_call: TRBD2
cdr3_nt: TGTGCCAGCAGTGGAGGGATTGTCCGCAATCAGCCCCAGCATTTT; cdr3_aa: CASSGGIVRNQPQHF; j_call: TRBJ1-5; clone_size: -; v_call: TRBV6-1; d_call: -
cdr3_nt: TGCGCCAGCAGTGAGATCAGGGGCGGAACCGGGGAGCTGTTTTTT; cdr3_aa: CASSEIRGGTGELFF; j_call: TRBJ2-2; clone_size: -; v_call: TRBV10-2; d_call: -
cdr3_nt: TGTGCCAGCAGTTTTACTAGCGGTCACACAGATACGCAGTATTTT; cdr3_aa: CASSFTSGHTDTQYF; j_call: TRBJ2-3; clone_size: -; v_call: TRBV27; d_call: TRBD2
cdr3_nt: TGCGCCAGCAAAGGGACAGGGGTCGCCGGGGAGCTGTTTTTT; cdr3_aa: CASKGTGVAGELFF; j_call: TRBJ2-2; clone_size: -; v_call: TRBV5-1; d_call: TRBD1
cdr3_nt: TGTGCCAGCAGTGAAGTATTCACAGGGTGGGAGCCCCAGCATTTT; cdr3_aa: CASSEVFTGWEPQHF; j_call: TRBJ1-5; clone_size: -; v_call: TRBV2; d_call: -
cdr3_nt: TGTGCCAGCAGCTTAGATCGGGGGCCCTCCTACGAGCAGTACTTC; cdr3_aa: CASSLDRGPSYEQYF; j_call: TRBJ2-7; clone_size: -; v_call: TRBV11-2; d_call: -
cdr3_nt: TGCAGCGTTGTCTCGGGGGAGACCCAGTACTTC; cdr3_aa: CSVVSGETQYF; j_call: TRBJ2-5; clone_size: -; v_call: TRBV29-1; d_call: -
cdr3_nt: TGTGCCAGCAGCCTCGAGATCCCTTCGCAGTTCTTC; cdr3_aa: CASSLEIPSQFF; j_call: TRBJ2-1; clone_size: -; v_call: TRBV7-2; d_call: -
cdr3_nt: TGTGCCTGGAGTGTGCGGCTGGGCAGCTCTGATGAGCAGTTCTTC; cdr3_aa: CAWSVRLGSSDEQFF; j_call: TRBJ2-1; clone_size: -; v_call: TRBV30; d_call: -
cdr3_nt: TGTGCCAGCAGTCAACAGTTTAGCACAGATACGCAGTATTTT; cdr3_aa: CASSQQFSTDTQYF; j_call: TRBJ2-3; clone_size: -; v_call: TRBV16; d_call: -
cdr3_nt: TGTGCCAGCAGCCCCAGGGCTGGGGCCAACGTCCTGACTTTC; cdr3_aa: CASSPRAGANVLTF; j_call: TRBJ2-6; clone_size: -; v_call: TRBV5-4; d_call: -
cdr3_nt: TGTGCCAGCAGCTTGGGGGGCTGGAACTACGAGCAGTACTTC; cdr3_aa: CASSLGGWNYEQYF; j_call: TRBJ2-7; clone_size: -; v_call: TRBV11-2; d_call: -
cdr3_nt: TGCGCCAGCAGTCCGGACAGGGGGGAAGATGGCTACACCTTC; cdr3_aa: CASSPDRGEDGYTF; j_call: TRBJ1-2; clone_size: -; v_call: TRBV5-1; d_call: TRBD1
cdr3_nt: TGTGCCAGTAGTTACCTCGGGAATTCACCCCTCCACTTT; cdr3_aa: CASSYLGNSPLHF; j_call: TRBJ1-6; clone_size: -; v_call: TRBV19; d_call: -
cdr3_nt: TGTGCCAGCAGTCCCCCAGGGCTAGCAGCCCGTTCGGGCTACGAGCAGTACTTC; cdr3_aa: CASSPPGLAARSGYEQYF; j_call: TRBJ2-7; clone_size: -; v_call: TRBV28; d_call: -
cdr3_nt: TGTGCCAACGGGACAGGGAATCAGCCCCAGCATTTT; cdr3_aa: CANGTGNQPQHF; j_call: TRBJ1-5; clone_size: -; v_call: TRBV6-4; d_call: TRBD1
cdr3_nt: TGTGCCAGCTTCGCGGGGACAGCCTACAATGAGCAGTTCTTC; cdr3_aa: CASFAGTAYNEQFF; j_call: TRBJ2-1; clone_size: -; v_call: TRBV5-6; d_call: -
cdr3_nt: TGTGCCAGCAGCCGACTAGCGGGAGTGACGACAGATACGCAGTATTTT; cdr3_aa: CASSRLAGVTTDTQYF; j_call: TRBJ2-3; clone_size: -; v_call: TRBV9; d_call: TRBD2
cdr3_nt: TGCGCCAGCAGCTTGGGTTCAGGACCGGGACAGCTAAACACTGAAGCTTTCTTT; cdr3_aa: CASSLGSGPGQLNTEAFF; j_call: TRBJ1-1; clone_size: -; v_call: TRBV5-1; d_call: TRBD1
cdr3_nt: TGTGCCAGCAGCTTAGTAACAGGGGACGGCTACACCTTC; cdr3_aa: CASSLVTGDGYTF; j_call: TRBJ1-2; clone_size: once; v_call: TRBV11-2; d_call: TRBD1
cdr3_nt: TGTGCCTGGAGTGTGCGCACAGCCCGCAATCAGCCCCAGCATTTT; cdr3_aa: CAWSVRTARNQPQHF; j_call: TRBJ1-5; clone_size: -; v_call: TRBV30; d_call: -
cdr3_nt: TGTGCCAGCAGTTTTACAGGGGGAAGTCAGCCCCAGCATTTT; cdr3_aa: CASSFTGGSQPQHF; j_call: TRBJ1-5; clone_size: -; v_call: TRBV6-1; d_call: TRBD1
cdr3_nt: TGTGCCAGACCGTACCATTCTGAAGCTTTCTTT; cdr3_aa: CARPYHSEAFF; j_call: TRBJ1-1; clone_size: -; v_call: TRBV7-2; d_call: -
cdr3_nt: TGTGCCAGCAGCTTAGCTCACAGGGGCACCCAGTACTTC; cdr3_aa: CASSLAHRGTQYF; j_call: TRBJ2-5; clone_size: -; v_call: TRBV7-2; d_call: TRBD1
cdr3_nt: TGTGCCAGTAAGGATGGGGGTATAAGGGCCGGGGAGCTGTTTTTT; cdr3_aa: CASKDGGIRAGELFF; j_call: TRBJ2-2; clone_size: -; v_call: TRBV2; d_call: -
cdr3_nt: TGTGCCAGCAGCTCGGCAACTAGCGGCCGGATGAACACCGGGGAGCTGTTTTTT; cdr3_aa: CASSSATSGRMNTGELFF; j_call: TRBJ2-2; clone_size: -; v_call: TRBV7-9; d_call: TRBD2
cdr3_nt: TGCGCCAGCAGCCGCAATAGGGGGGGAACGCTAAATCAGCCCCAGCATTTT; cdr3_aa: CASSRNRGGTLNQPQHF; j_call: TRBJ1-5; clone_size: -; v_call: TRBV4-1; d_call: -
cdr3_nt: TGCAGCAGAAACTACGAGCAGTACTTC; cdr3_aa: CSRNYEQYF; j_call: TRBJ2-7; clone_size: -; v_call: TRBV29-1; d_call: -
cdr3_nt: TGCGCCAGCAGCCAAGAAACGGGACAGGGCTATGGCTACACCTTC; cdr3_aa: CASSQETGQGYGYTF; j_call: TRBJ1-2; clone_size: -; v_call: TRBV4-3; d_call: TRBD1
cdr3_nt: TGTGCCAGCAGTGAAGACAGGGTCAGGGGACAGCCCCAGCATTTT; cdr3_aa: CASSEDRVRGQPQHF; j_call: TRBJ1-5; clone_size: -; v_call: TRBV6-1; d_call: -
cdr3_nt: TGCGCCAGCAGCCAAGATCATAAGGAGGCAGGAAGCAATCAGCCCCAGCATTTT; cdr3_aa: CASSQDHKEAGSNQPQHF; j_call: TRBJ1-5; clone_size: once; v_call: TRBV4-3; d_call: -
cdr3_nt: TGCGCCAGCAGCTTGGCTAGCGGGAGCGTTATCAATGAGCAGTTCTTC; cdr3_aa: CASSLASGSVINEQFF; j_call: TRBJ2-1; clone_size: -; v_call: TRBV5-1; d_call: TRBD2
cdr3_nt: TGTGCCAGCAGAGTTCAGAATTCACCCCTCCACTTT; cdr3_aa: CASRVQNSPLHF; j_call: TRBJ1-6; clone_size: -; v_call: TRBV2; d_call: -
cdr3_nt: TGTGCCTGGAGTGTCGAGGGGGCGGACACTGAAGCTTTCTTT; cdr3_aa: CAWSVEGADTEAFF; j_call: TRBJ1-1; clone_size: few; v_call: TRBV30; d_call: TRBD1